This T cell receptor (beta chain) emerged from a study of control samples from healthy donors and cancer patients. Sequencing used immunoSEQ multiplex PCR; TCRdb keeps in-frame clones, though not all of them. The sample shows 75,000 to 95,000 clones, over 90% of them seen only once. CDR1 is MDHEN and CDR2 is SYDVKM in the germline V gene. The CDR3 spans 15 residues. Trimming removed 10 bases at V and 8 bases at J, with 23 bases between. Sequencing input: blood. The gene calls are TRBV28 and TRBJ1-4; D is ambiguous. The TCR was taken from a woman aged 30 to 39 in good health. The CDR3 DNA follows: TGTGCCACCCAGTCCTACTCCCCAACCGGCGAAAAACTGTTTTTT. It encodes CATQSYSPTGEKLFF. The full variable domain, its missing parts supplied by reference TRBV28 and TRBJ1-4, is DVKVTQSSRYLVKRTGEKVFLECVQDMDHENMFWYRQDPGLGLRLIYFSYDVKMKEKGDIPEGYSVSREKKERFSLILESASTNQTSMYLCATQSYSPTGEKLFFGSGTQLSVL.